This entry lists 32 T cell receptor beta chains sequenced from one sample in a study of blood T cells in healthy people across ages. The use of a sample-barcoded 5' primer and a J-beta primer mix characterized a second PCR of roughly 7 to 12 cycles. Each CDR3 protein is one row after TCRdb ran MiXCR on the 5' RACE reads. The data show fewer than 600,000 distinct CDR3 sequences, around 27% seen once. These sequences were also reported in another study, on T cells of mothers and their children.

Source material: blood. These receptors were collected from a boy between 2 and 15 years old in good health.

This chain uses TRBV12-3 or TRBV12-4 with TRBJ2-5; D possibly matches TRBD1 or TRBD2 (5 bases each). The germline V and J ends were trimmed by 6 bases and 1 base, with 12 bases remaining between them. This CDR3 contains 14 residues. Here the CDR3 DNA reads TGTGCCAGCAGCTCATCGGGACGCCAAGAGACCCAGTACTTC. It encodes CASSSSGRQETQYF.

This clonotype was picked up one time. J is TRBJ2-2 and V is TRBV15; 14 bases agree with TRBD2. From germline, CDR1 is LNHNV and CDR2 YYDKDF (reference sequence). The CDR3 is 14 residues long. V was pared by 8 bases and J by 6 bases, with 2 bases of the junction left unmatched. CDR3 in DNA: TGTGCCACCCGGGGACTAGCGGGAGCCGGGGAGCTGTTTTTT. This translates into CATRGLAGAGELFF.

The V and J genes are TRBV7-9 and TRBJ2-1; a weak D match, TRBD2 (6 bases). Trimming cost V 3 bases and J 5 bases, with 14 bases left between them. The CDR3 totals 15 residues. The germline V gene encodes CDR1 SEHNR and CDR2 FQNEAQ (reference sequence). CDR3 sequence reads: CASSLNLGGDNEQFF. The CDR3 DNA follows: TGTGCCAGCAGCTTGAACTTGGGAGGAGACAATGAGCAGTTCTTC.

This clonotype appeared a few times. Compared with germline, one end of the junction differs, possibly owing to a read error. The V call is TRBV2, the J call TRBJ2-2, with D possibly being TRBD2 (6 bases). Germline V CDR1 and CDR2: SNHLY, FYNNEI. The CDR3 is 12 residues long. This CDR3 is CANRRGAGGLFF. CDR3 DNA: TGTGCCAACAGAAGGGGTGCCGGGGGGCTGTTTTTT.

J is TRBJ1-5 and V is TRBV27, with D unclear. Germline CDR1 and CDR2: MNHEY and SMNVEV (reference sequence). The V end was cut by 0 bases, the J end by 5 bases, with 8 bases between. The CDR3 loop spans 14 amino acids. CDR3 bases: TGTGCCAGCAGTTTATCGTACGGTGATCAGCCCCAGCATTTT. As protein: CASSLSYGDQPQHF.

This clonotype was detected only a few times. J is TRBJ2-6 and V is TRBV29-1; a possible D gene is TRBD2 (7 bases). V was shortened by 4 bases and J by 0 bases, with 28 bases between the two germline ends. Germline CDR1 SQVTM, CDR2 ANQGSEA. The CDR3 sequence is 21 residues long. The CDR3 sequence: CSVGLAGTSSEAGSGANVLTF. The CDR3 DNA reads TGCAGCGTTGGACTAGCCGGGACATCTTCCGAAGCAGGCTCTGGGGCCAACGTCCTGACTTTC.

The table lists this clonotype with a few counts. The chain couples TRBV20-1 to TRBJ1-1, with D possibly TRBD1 on 6 matching bases. There are 13 residues in the CDR3. Trimming shortened V by 4 bases and J by 3 bases, and 12 bases separated the two germline ends. CDR1 is DFQATT, CDR2 SNEGSKA, per germline (reference sequence). CDR3 in amino acids: CSAKGRGDTEAFF. DNA of the CDR3: TGCAGTGCTAAGGGAAGGGGGGACACTGAAGCTTTCTTT.

The sample holds a few counts of this clonotype. At one end, the junction sequence differs from germline, possibly due to a read error. This chain joins TRBV3-1 and TRBJ1-2; 7 nucleotides match TRBD1. The CDR3 sequence is 16 residues long. Germline CDR1 reads LGHDT; CDR2 reads YNNKEL (reference sequence). DNA for the CDR3: TGTGCCAGCAGCCAAGAGTTAACGGACAGGCATTATGACTACACCTTC. Its translation is CASSQELTDRHYDYTF.

The chain combines TRBV2 with TRBJ2-5; D ambiguous. Germline CDR1 and CDR2: SNHLY and FYNNEI. V was shortened by 4 bases and J by 5 bases, with 14 bases between the two germline ends. The CDR3 has 14 residues. In DNA, the CDR3 is TGTGCCAGCAGTGGAAACAGTCCATGGGAGACCCAGTACTTC. Its translation is CASSGNSPWETQYF.

This clonotype was counted between two and nine times. V and J are TRBV3-1 and TRBJ2-4, with a possible D match to TRBD1 (6 bases). The CDR3 length is 16 residues. Per the germline V gene, CDR1 is LGHDT and CDR2 is YNNKEL (reference sequence). The ends were cut back, 4 bases at V and 0 bases at J, with 13 bases in the middle. CDR3 DNA sequence: TGTGCCAGCAGCCCCTTGAACAGGGAAGCCAAAAACATTCAGTACTTC. This codes for CASSPLNREAKNIQYF.

The chain uses TRBV11-3 and TRBJ2-3; 11 bases agree with TRBD2. Germline V gene lookup returns CDR1 SGHNT and CDR2 YENEEA. This CDR3 is built from 13 residues. The CDR3: CATSGSSTDTQYF. The CDR3, as DNA: TGTGCAACTAGCGGGAGTTCCACAGATACGCAGTATTTT.

This chain uses TRBV20-1 with TRBJ1-3; D uncertain. Germline CDR1 DFQATT, CDR2 SNEGSKA (reference sequence). CDR3 length: 15 residues. The V end lost 0 bases, the J end lost 0 bases, and 9 bases lay between the germline ends. For the CDR3, the DNA is TGCAGTGCTAGAGATCTGGTCTACTCTGGAAACACCATATATTTT. Translated, it gives CSARDLVYSGNTIYF.

This clonotype has only one observation. The V call is TRBV12-3 or TRBV12-4, the J call TRBJ2-7; D assignment may be TRBD1 or TRBD2 (5 bases each). The length of the CDR3 is 17 residues. The V end was cut by 0 bases, the J end by 0 bases, with 15 bases between. The CDR3 protein is CASSLAYEGDSSYEQYF. The DNA of the CDR3 is TGTGCCAGCAGTTTAGCCTATGAGGGCGACAGCTCCTACGAGCAGTACTTC.

V gene TRBV3-1 combines with J gene TRBJ2-7, with 12 nucleotides matching TRBD2. Germline V gene lookup returns CDR1 LGHDT and CDR2 YNNKEL (reference sequence). The CDR3 is made up of 16 amino acids. The J segment lost 5 bases and the V segment lost 2 bases, leaving 7 bases of the junction unmatched. This chain's CDR3 is CASSQPRLAGAHEQYF. The CDR3 bases are TGTGCCAGCAGCCAACCAAGACTAGCGGGAGCCCACGAGCAGTACTTC.

The chain combines TRBV7-2 with TRBJ1-5; unclear D gene. The ends were cut back, 1 base at V and 5 bases at J, with 15 bases in the middle. Germline V lookup: CDR1 SGHTA, CDR2 FQGNSA. The CDR3 runs to 16 residues. CDR3 sequence reads: CASSLDPFRRDQPQHF. The DNA of the CDR3 is TGTGCCAGCAGCTTAGACCCCTTTAGGAGAGATCAGCCCCAGCATTTT.

The chain recombines TRBV13 with TRBJ1-1; 7 positions match TRBD1. The CDR3 runs 17 residues. CDR1 is PRHDT and CDR2 is FYEKMQ in the germline V gene (reference sequence). Losses at the gene ends were 4 bases for V and 5 bases for J; bases not matched to a gene: 16. The CDR3 spells CASSSYVTGWTRTEAFF. For the CDR3, the DNA is TGTGCCAGCAGCTCCTACGTGACAGGGTGGACTCGGACTGAAGCTTTCTTT.

This chain links TRBV21-1 with TRBJ1-1. TRBV21-1 is a documented pseudogene. The CDR3 has 16 residues. The CDR3: CASSDLLGGANTEAFF. CDR3 nucleotides: TGTGCCAGCAGCGACCTCCTGGGAGGGGCGAACACTGAAGCTTTCTTT.

The chain couples TRBV3-1 to TRBJ1-6; weak D call: TRBD1 (6 bases). Trimming pared 6 bases from V and 7 bases from J, leaving 13 bases between. Germline loops: CDR1 LGHDT, CDR2 YNNKEL (reference sequence). CDR3 length: 14 amino acids. The CDR3 region has the DNA TGTGCCAGCAGTCTACAGGGTGGGAATTCACCCCTCCACTTT. Amino acid sequence: CASSLQGGNSPLHF.

The table lists this clonotype with a few counts. This chain joins TRBV5-1 and TRBJ1-6, with 7 bases identical to TRBD1. Germline V gene lookup returns CDR1 SGHRS and CDR2 YFSETQ. The CDR3 extends over 15 amino acids. V shed 2 bases and J 12 bases; nucleotides not matched to a gene: 11. The CDR3 sequence: CASSFSDREGGPLHF. The CDR3 coding sequence is TGCGCCAGCAGCTTCTCTGACAGGGAAGGAGGACCCCTCCACTTT.

This clonotype appeared a few times. The chain joins TRBV12-3 or TRBV12-4 to TRBJ2-5; 11 bases match TRBD1. TRBJ2-7 matches the DNA end more closely, so the J call is doubtful. CDR3 length equals 13 residues. CDR3 DNA sequence: TGTGCCAGCAGTCGGACAGGGGGCGGCGAGCAGTACTTC. Its translation: CASSRTGGGEQYF.

To note about this clonotype: Since a much larger clone is just one base distant, this may be a read error. The chain employs TRBV20-1 and TRBJ1-4; no firm D call. Per the germline V gene, CDR1 is DFQATT and CDR2 is SNEGSKA (reference sequence). The CDR3 has 14 residues. CDR3 DNA: TGCAGTGCTAGAGATGGAAACCCTAATGAAAAACTGCTTTTT. It yields the protein CSARDGNPNEKLLF.

This clonotype turned up a few times. The V gene is TRBV7-6, the J gene TRBJ1-1; 7 positions agree with TRBD1. Germline-derived CDR1 and CDR2 are SGHVS and FNYEAQ. This CDR3 spans 14 amino acids. Losses at the gene ends were 0 bases for V and 4 bases for J; bases not matched to a gene: 2. This CDR3 is CASSLAQGGTEAFF. The CDR3, as DNA: TGTGCCAGCAGCTTAGCGCAGGGGGGCACTGAAGCTTTCTTT.

This clonotype came up a few times. The rearrangement links TRBV20-1 to TRBJ2-7; TRBD2 aligns across 10 bases. The J call may be faulty, since TRBJ2-1 better matches the DNA end. The CDR3 is made up of 18 amino acids. Germline V gives CDR1 DFQATT, CDR2 SNEGSKA (reference sequence). CDR3 nucleotide sequence: TGCAGTGCTAGATCTGCGGTCCGGGCTAGCGGGAGAAACCGTGAGCAGTTCTTC. Translating it yields CSARSAVRASGRNREQFF.

The rearrangement links TRBV15 to TRBJ2-2, with 7 nucleotides matching TRBD2. The V and J ends lost 3 bases and 6 bases, in that order; junction bases with no gene match: 10. Germline V CDR1 and CDR2: LNHNV, YYDKDF (reference sequence). CDR3 length: 16 amino acids. CDR3 in amino acids: CATSSTLASVPGELFF. The CDR3 DNA reads TGTGCCACCAGCAGCACACTAGCGTCGGTGCCCGGGGAGCTGTTTTTT.

This chain joins TRBV7-9 and TRBJ2-1; D call uncertain. CDR3 size: 15 residues. Germline CDR1 and CDR2: SEHNR and FQNEAQ (reference sequence). V lost 5 bases, J lost 8 bases, and 19 bases lay in between. This CDR3 reads CASSPQPILGDEQFF. DNA for the CDR3: TGTGCCAGCAGCCCACAGCCCATACTGGGCGATGAGCAGTTCTTC.

The table lists this clonotype with a few counts. V usage is TRBV6-6 and J usage is TRBJ2-5; tentative D call: TRBD2 (5 bases). The J call is in doubt because the DNA end fits TRBJ2-1 better. Germline loops: CDR1 MNHNY, CDR2 SVGAGI (reference sequence). The CDR3 consists of 13 residues. CDR3 in amino acids: CASTLVGGNEQFF. The CDR3 DNA follows: TGTGCCAGCACCTTAGTAGGCGGGAATGAGCAGTTCTTC.

This chain links TRBV12-3 or TRBV12-4 with TRBJ2-1; either TRBD1 or TRBD2 may supply D (5 bases each). Trimming cost V 8 bases and J 1 base, with 21 bases left between them. This CDR3 contains 17 residues. The CDR3 DNA reads as TGTGCCAGCCGAGGGTCCGAGTCAGGGTCGTCCTACAATGAGCAGTTCTTC. This gives the protein CASRGSESGSSYNEQFF.

V gene TRBV12-3 or TRBV12-4 combines with J gene TRBJ1-1; D perhaps matches TRBD1 (5 bases). V lost 6 bases and J 1 base, leaving 12 bases between the germline ends. The CDR3 has 14 amino acids. The CDR3 nucleotides are TGTGCCAGCAGCCCTGACAGCCAGAACACTGAAGCTTTCTTT. Residues: CASSPDSQNTEAFF.

This clonotype was observed once. The genes are TRBV6-5 and TRBJ2-1; D is possibly TRBD2 (6 bases). The V gene's germline CDR1 is MNHEY and CDR2 SVGAGI. This CDR3 is 14 amino acids long. Trimming shortened V by 4 bases and J by 10 bases, and 17 bases separated the two germline ends. CDR3 bases: TGTGCCAGCAGTTTTGTGGGGGGAGATGGAGAGCAGTTCTTC. This encodes CASSFVGGDGEQFF.

This clonotype was counted between two and nine times. V gene TRBV10-1 combines with J gene TRBJ2-3; D gene ambiguous. Germline CDR1 WNHNN, CDR2 SYGVQD (reference sequence). This CDR3 contains 15 residues. Trimming shortened V by 2 bases and J by 4 bases, and 13 bases separated the two germline ends. In nucleotides, the CDR3 is TGCGCCAGCAGTGAGGCCCCGAGGCCCGCAGATACGCAGTATTTT. Its protein product is CASSEAPRPADTQYF.

About this clonotype itself: A read error is likely, as this CDR3 ends without the conserved phenylalanine or tryptophan. V is TRBV5-5 and J is TRBJ2-5; tentatively, D is TRBD2 (6 bases). Germline lookup yields CDR1 SGHKS and CDR2 YYEKEE (reference sequence). V lost 1 base and J 1 base, leaving 14 bases between the germline ends. The CDR3 has 16 residues. The CDR3 region is CASSLRELGGQETQYS. In DNA form, the CDR3 reads TGTGCCAGCAGCTTGAGGGAGCTGGGGGGCCAAGAGACCCAGTACTCC.

The chain links TRBV6-5 to TRBJ1-4; unclear D gene. V was shortened by 2 bases and J by 8 bases, with 9 bases between the two germline ends. The CDR3 sequence is 13 residues long. Germline CDR1 reads MNHEY; CDR2 reads SVGAGI. CDR3 region: CASSYRVEEKLFF. CDR3 nucleotide sequence: TGTGCCAGCAGTTACAGGGTGGAAGAAAAACTGTTTTTT.